This TCR beta chain appears in the sequencing data of a study of T cells in Graves' hyperthyroidism and ophthalmopathy. There were TCR beta CDR3 regions amplified from RNA transcripts. The study used the HTBI primer set for a first-round RT-PCR of the TCR CDR3. TCRdb called the multiplex PCR reads again in MiXCR, with one record for every CDR3 protein. The top ten clones hold 8.4% of a sample with roughly 750,000 distinct CDR3 sequences, roughly 17% of them seen once. In making diagnoses, clinical symptoms, serum thyroxine and TRAb, thyroid ultrasound and orbital computed tomography were all used. The origin of this receptor is a man aged 18-30 years with Graves' hyperthyroidism. The specimen was blood.

CDR3 nucleotides: TGTGCCAGCAGCCAATTCGGGGAGAACTATGGCTACACCTTC. Protein sequence: CASSQFGENYGYTF. The gene calls are TRBV3-1 and TRBJ1-2, with D unresolved. Germline lookup yields CDR1 LGHDT and CDR2 YNNKEL (reference sequence). The CDR3 runs to 14 residues. The V end was cut by 2 bases, the J end by 2 bases, with 9 bases between.